Sequencing of this TCR beta chain was carried out in a study of T cells in Graves' hyperthyroidism and ophthalmopathy. Based on clinical symptoms, serum thyroxine and TRAb, thyroid ultrasound and orbital computed tomography, diagnoses were reached. Ten or more counts support this clonotype. The antigen remains unidentified. General study results and limits: Expanded thyroid clonotypes (above 0.001) were mostly also found in blood.

V gave up 5 bases and J gave up 3 bases, with 13 bases separating them. This CDR3 has 14 amino acids. Germline CDR1 SGHTA, CDR2 FQGTGA. Amplification of TCR beta CDR3 regions was performed using RNA transcripts as template. The TCR CDR3 first-round RT-PCR relied on the HTBI primer set. MiXCR, run by TCRdb on the multiplex PCR reads, gives a single entry per CDR3 protein. This table has about 600,000 distinct CDR3 sequences, 13% to 15% appearing once. V and J are TRBV7-3 and TRBJ1-1, with D tentatively TRBD1 (6 bases). What was sequenced was blood. The sequence came from a woman between 18 and 29 years old with Graves' ophthalmopathy. The CDR3 is CASSTHREDTEAFF. The DNA of the CDR3 is TGTGCCAGCAGCACCCACAGGGAGGACACTGAAGCTTTCTTT.